This entry concerns a single TCR beta chain. This sample was taken from a study of blood T cell repertoires in COVID-19. Study overall: For recovered donors of Cohort 3, there were two negative PCRs, clearance, or symptom resolution. COVID-19 samples collected from the United States, Italy and Spain covered acute and convalescent phases. Nucleic acid was either cDNA or gDNA, and it came from T cells, B-cell-depleted T cells, or PBMCs.

Participants spanned ages about 18 to 90 years and resided in 20 to 25 US areas. TCRdb's copy holds only in-frame clones and misses some; the assay was immunoSEQ multiplex PCR. The sample shows more than 200,000 clones, around 86% of them seen only once. The germline V and J ends were trimmed by 8 bases and 5 bases, with 10 bases remaining between them. Germline CDR1 is KGHSH and CDR2 is LQKENI. This CDR3 is built from 11 residues. V gene TRBV18 combines with J gene TRBJ2-7, with D possibly matching TRBD2 (5 bases). Material: PBMCs or T cells enriched from blood (not recorded which). The source of this sequence is a man aged 30 to 39 in a cohort exposed to, infected with or recovered from COVID-19 (not recorded which). The CDR3 bases are TGTGCCAGCCGGACTGTGGACGAGCAGTACTTC. Translated: CASRTVDEQYF.